This T cell receptor beta chain was captured by sequencing in a study of blood T cell repertoires in COVID-19. The repertoire was sequenced with immunoSEQ multiplex PCR; TCRdb's copy has only in-frame clones and lacks some. The table records 100,000 to 150,000 clones, around nine tenths of them present only once. The CDR3 has 16 amino acids. J lost 5 bases, V lost 1 base, and 8 bases had no gene match. Germline values: CDR1 SGHKS, CDR2 YYEKEE (reference sequence). The chain is built from TRBV5-5 and TRBJ2-5; 10 nucleotides agree with TRBD2. The sample consisted of peripheral blood. This receptor was obtained from a man in his sixties with COVID-19, enrolled during active disease. DNA for the CDR3: TGTGCCAGCAGCTTGCTCCCTAGCGGGGGCTTGGAGACCCAGTACTTC. Protein: CASSLLPSGGLETQYF.